This T cell receptor beta chain was captured by sequencing in a study of T cells of healthy individuals. TCRdb recomputed calls from the 5' RACE reads with MiXCR, one row per CDR3 protein. The top ten hold approximately 4.6% of the sample, which has some 69,000 distinct CDR3 sequences, about a sixth seen once. The junction had 8 bases not matched to a gene; V was cut back by 2 bases and J by 6 bases. The CDR3 runs 16 residues. The germline gives CDR1 LNHDA, CDR2 SQIVND (reference sequence). The clonotype was recovered from a human donor in good health. The J gene is TRBJ2-1, the V gene TRBV19; 9 nucleotides align to TRBD2. The chain's CDR3 is CASSIPGGSGSNEQFF. Here the CDR3 DNA reads TGTGCCAGTAGTATACCCGGGGGTAGCGGGAGCAATGAGCAGTTCTTC.